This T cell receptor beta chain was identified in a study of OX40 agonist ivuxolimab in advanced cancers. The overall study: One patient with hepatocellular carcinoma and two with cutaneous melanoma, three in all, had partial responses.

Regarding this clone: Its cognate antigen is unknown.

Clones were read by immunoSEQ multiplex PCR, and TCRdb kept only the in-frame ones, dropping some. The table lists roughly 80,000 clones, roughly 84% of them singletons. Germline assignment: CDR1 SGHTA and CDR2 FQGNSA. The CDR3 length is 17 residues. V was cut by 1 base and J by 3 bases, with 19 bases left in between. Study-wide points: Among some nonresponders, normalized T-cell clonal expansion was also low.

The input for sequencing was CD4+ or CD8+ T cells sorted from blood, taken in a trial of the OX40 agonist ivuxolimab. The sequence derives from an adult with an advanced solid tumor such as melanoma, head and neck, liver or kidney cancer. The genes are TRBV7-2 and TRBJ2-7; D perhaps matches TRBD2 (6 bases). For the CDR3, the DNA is TGTGCCAGCAGCTTAGTCCCGACTAGGAGTATTAACTACGAGCAGTACTTC. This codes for CASSLVPTRSINYEQYF.